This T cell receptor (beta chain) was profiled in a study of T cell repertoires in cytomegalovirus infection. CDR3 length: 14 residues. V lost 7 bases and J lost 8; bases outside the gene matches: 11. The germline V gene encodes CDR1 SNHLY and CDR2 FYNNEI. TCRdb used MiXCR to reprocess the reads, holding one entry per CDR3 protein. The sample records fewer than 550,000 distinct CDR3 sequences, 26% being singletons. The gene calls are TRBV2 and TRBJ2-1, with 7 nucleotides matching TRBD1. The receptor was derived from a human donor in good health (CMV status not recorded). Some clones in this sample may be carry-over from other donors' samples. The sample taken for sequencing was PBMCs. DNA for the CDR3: TGTGCCAGCACCGAACAGGGGTCGGTAGATGAGCAGTTCTTC. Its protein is CASTEQGSVDEQFF.